The rows below give T cell receptor beta chains drawn from one sample of a study of metastatic and nonmetastatic thyroid tumors. Using MiXCR, TCRdb re-called clones from the PCR reads. Here the sample spans around 17,000 clones, 25% to 30% being singletons. The source material was tumor tissue. All receptors derive from a female donor with papillary thyroid cancer or a benign thyroid nodule (not recorded which). Some clones in this sample may be carry-over from other donors' samples. The conserved cysteine and the conserved F or W are not part of the CDR3 here.

J gene,V gene,CDR3 protein
TRBJ2-7,TRBV7-9,ASRSYEQY
TRBJ2-7,TRBV20-1,SAGRLEQY
TRBJ2-7,TRBV28,ASSSSGTIEQY
TRBJ2-7,TRBV5-1,ASSLVGGMNSEQY
TRBJ2-1,TRBV20-1,SAGTSGSHNEQF
TRBJ2-3,TRBV3-1,ASSLRTSGLTDTQY
TRBJ2-7,TRBV19,ASSGQCVHEQY
TRBJ2-5,TRBV20-1,SASSLETRY
TRBJ2-7,TRBV4-2,ASSQGREDEQY
TRBJ1-6,TRBV11-2,ASSLGDRGEPLH
TRBJ2-3,TRBV29-1,SGGDRANGDTQY
TRBJ2-1,TRBV7-2,ASSFRGGEQF
TRBJ2-1,TRBV6-1,ASSPQGAGYNEQF
TRBJ1-2,TRBV7-2,ASSRLAGRGYGYT
TRBJ2-7,TRBV11-2,ASSLYREAYEQY
TRBJ1-1,TRBV5-1,ASSLGAIPGNTEAF
TRBJ2-2,TRBV28,ASSPGLAEVTGELF
TRBJ2-7,TRBV6-2/TRBV6-3,ASTESGAGSCEQY
TRBJ2-5,TRBV6-2/TRBV6-3,ASSPPHQEEAQY
TRBJ1-2,TRBV9,AIIVELPWGEGYGYT
TRBJ2-1,TRBV28,ASSPFPGQAY
TRBJ2-7,TRBV3-1,ASKRGRAYSYEQY
TRBJ1-1,TRBV28,ASSILRDTEAF
TRBJ1-1,TRBV6-1,ASSPVQRPNTEAF
TRBJ2-7,TRBV2,ASSIPVTYEQY
TRBJ2-1,TRBV4-1,ASSSRGLRSSYNEQF
TRBJ2-5,TRBV12-5,ASGLQGMETQY
TRBJ1-1,TRBV5-1,ASSLASGPNTEAF
TRBJ2-1,TRBV20-1,SASTSGRDEQF
TRBJ2-7,TRBV2,ASSSVTGIYEQY
TRBJ2-7,TRBV20-1,SASRAVGGSDEQY
TRBJ2-7,TRBV6-1,ASTFVGTYEQY
TRBJ2-5,TRBV6-5,ASSYGTAQQETQY